Included here is one TCR beta chain sequence, with context. Germline values: CDR1 SGHRS, CDR2 YFSETQ. The CDR3 sequence is 16 residues long. V shed 4 bases, J shed 5 bases, and the junction held 9 bases outside the gene matches. The authors' processing: Amplification of reference gene primers provided the estimated nucleated cell counts. Data came from immunoSEQ multiplex PCR; TCRdb stores just in-frame clones and leaves some out. V, J and clone size are taken as reported in that table, and D and trimming were inferred from the DNA itself. The sample lists about 200,000 clones, 80% to 90% occurring once. Participants reported their clinical history, and cohort assignment relied on those reports. This sample stems from a study of blood T cell repertoires in COVID-19. Study background: Acute-phase and convalescent COVID-19 samples originated in the United States, Italy and Spain. In each case, the material was cDNA or gDNA derived from T cells, B-cell-depleted T cells, or PBMCs.

This sequence originates from a woman aged 40 to 50 with acute COVID-19. The chain employs TRBV5-1 and TRBJ1-2, with 12 nucleotides matching TRBD1. Sequenced sample: PBMCs or T cells enriched from blood (not recorded which). The CDR3 coding sequence is TGCGCCAGCAGCCACGCCCCGGGACAGGGGGCGTATGGCTACACCTTC. It codes for CASSHAPGQGAYGYTF.